This record looks at one T cell receptor beta chain sequence and its context. Its antigen is still unknown. Data came from immunoSEQ multiplex PCR; TCRdb stores just in-frame clones and leaves some out. This sample has about 300,000 clones, with 88% found just once. The data were obtained in a study of cytomegalovirus exposure and HLA in healthy donors. Study conclusions and caveats: A classifier reportedly called cytomegalovirus status with high sensitivity and specificity. Specificity for CMV antigens was confirmed in vitro for a few of the CMV-associated chains. Later, an analysis found that TCR clusters from the first cohort tended to co-occur in the 90 to 150 validation repertoires.

V was pared by 2 bases and J by 1 base, with 1 base of the junction left unmatched. The germline CDR1 and CDR2 sequences are WSHSY and SAAADI. This CDR3 is 14 amino acids long. The sample was PBMCs. The sequence was collected from a young woman in good health and CMV-seronegative. The chain combines TRBV10-2 with TRBJ2-7; 8 bases are a match to TRBD2. CDR3 sequence: CASSEIAGSYEQYF. The CDR3 DNA reads TGCGCCAGCAGTGAGATAGCGGGATCCTACGAGCAGTACTTC.